Presented here are 23 T cell receptor beta chains from one specimen sequenced in a study of cytomegalovirus exposure and HLA in healthy donors. This PCR relied on a set of 60 Vbeta primers and 13 Jbeta primers. Assay used: immunoSEQ multiplex PCR; TCRdb lists only in-frame clones, some missing. This repertoire shows 150,000 to 200,000 clones, 81% found once; its top ten account for around 4%. Source material: PBMCs. Receptor source: a man in his forties or fifties in good health and CMV-seronegative.

This chain connects TRBV7-3 to TRBJ1-1, with D perhaps TRBD1 (5 bases). The germline V gene has CDR1 SGHTA and CDR2 FQGTGA. Trimming removed 0 bases at V and 5 bases at J, with 10 bases between. The CDR3 is 14 residues long. CDR3 nucleotide sequence: TGTGCCAGCAGCTTAACGGGGGGAAATACTGAAGCTTTCTTT. This codes for CASSLTGGNTEAFF. Combining the CDR3 with reference TRBV7-3 and TRBJ1-1 gives the whole variable domain GAGVSQTPSNKVTEKGKYVELRCDPISGHTALYWYRQSLGQGPEFLIYFQGTGAADDSGLPNDRFFAVRPEGSVSTLKIQRTERGDSAVYLCASSLTGGNTEAFFGQGTRLTVV.

This rearrangement joins TRBV6-1 to TRBJ2-3, with D maybe TRBD2 (6 bases). The CDR3 loop spans 15 amino acids. Trimming cost V 6 bases and J 2 bases, with 15 bases left between them. Germline lookup yields CDR1 MNHNS and CDR2 SASEGT. The CDR3: CASRGTLYPTDTQYF. In DNA, the CDR3 is TGTGCCAGCAGGGGGACTTTGTATCCCACAGATACGCAGTATTTT.

Note on this clone: At one end the junction does not follow the germline gene, possibly because of a read error. This rearrangement joins TRBV7-9 to TRBJ1-2; D remains ambiguous. Per germline, CDR1 SEHNR and CDR2 FQNEAQ (reference sequence). This CDR3 contains 15 residues. The CDR3 coding sequence is TGTTCCAGCAGCCTCGCGGGGTCCCGGGCGGATGGCTACACCTTC. Translation: CSSSLAGSRADGYTF.

V usage is TRBV27 and J usage is TRBJ1-3, with 9 bases fitting TRBD1. CDR1 and CDR2 (germline): MNHEY, SMNVEV (reference sequence). This CDR3 comprises 15 residues. The J segment lost 2 bases and the V segment lost 3 bases, leaving 2 bases of the junction unmatched. DNA for the CDR3: TGTGCCAGCAGTTTGAGACAGGGGGCTGGAAACACCATATATTTT. It codes for CASSLRQGAGNTIYF.

The CDR3 coding sequence is TGTGCCAGCAGCTCCGGAGGGACCACCGGGGAGCTGTTTTTT. It translates to CASSSGGTTGELFF. The rearrangement joins TRBV7-7 to TRBJ2-2; maybe TRBD2 (6 bases). The CDR3 length is 14 residues. Germline lookup yields CDR1 SSHAT and CDR2 FNYEAQ (reference sequence). V lost 4 bases to trimming and J lost 4 bases, with 10 bases between them. Looking up the rest from reference TRBV7-7 and TRBJ2-2 gives the full variable domain: GAGVSQSPRYKVTKRGQDVTLRCDPISSHATLYWYQQALGQGPEFLTYFNYEAQPDKSGLPSDRFSAERPEGSISTLTIQRTEQRDSAMYRCASSSGGTTGELFFGEGSRLTVL.

The CDR3 DNA reads as TGTGCCAGCAGTCCGGGACAGCCTACCTATGGCTACACCTTC. Its translation: CASSPGQPTYGYTF. This rearrangement joins TRBV28 to TRBJ1-2; TRBD1 agrees at 7 bases. Trimming took 5 bases from V and 4 from J; bases not matched to a gene: 7. Per germline, CDR1 MDHEN and CDR2 SYDVKM. This CDR3 has 14 residues.

The chain joins TRBV10-3 to TRBJ1-2; no reliable D call. Per germline, CDR1 ENHRY and CDR2 SYGVKD. Trimming cost V 0 bases and J 4 bases, with 12 bases left between them. The CDR3 has 15 amino acids. CDR3 sequence (DNA): TGTGCCATCAGTGAGTCCCGGTTTGAGTTCTATGGCTACACCTTC. Its protein is CAISESRFEFYGYTF.

This chain links TRBV11-1 with TRBJ2-3, with 7 bases lining up with TRBD2. Germline V gene data show CDR1 as SGHAT and CDR2 as FQDESV (reference sequence). The V and J ends lost 3 bases and 5 bases, in that order; junction bases with no gene match: 8. CDR3 length: 15 amino acids. CDR3: CASSFGLGRVDTQYF. DNA for the CDR3: TGTGCCAGCAGCTTCGGACTAGGGAGAGTAGATACGCAGTATTTT.

This chain links TRBV11-2 with TRBJ2-1, with D possibly TRBD2 on 7 matching bases. CDR1 and CDR2 from the germline V gene are SGHAT and FQNNGV. The CDR3 runs to 17 residues. V was trimmed by 2 bases and J by 1 base, leaving 15 bases between them. DNA for the CDR3: TGTGCCAGCAGCTTACGCGGGGGCACTAATTCCTACAATGAGCAGTTCTTC. It codes for CASSLRGGTNSYNEQFF.

In its sample, this clone was seen a few times. The V call is TRBV5-6, the J call TRBJ2-7, with unresolved D. This CDR3 spans 14 amino acids. Germline values: CDR1 SGHDT, CDR2 YYEEEE. Trimming removed 0 bases from V and 1 base from J, with 8 bases in between. The CDR3 DNA follows: TGTGCCAGCAGCTTGGGAACAGCATCCTACGAGCAGTACTTC. This translates into CASSLGTASYEQYF.

A single count supports this clone. The CDR3 DNA reads as TGTGCCAGCAGCTTTTCGGACAGCCTACCCTACGAGCAGTACTTC. Protein product: CASSFSDSLPYEQYF. This chain connects TRBV5-4 to TRBJ2-7; possibly TRBD1 for D (6 bases). V shed 2 bases and J shed 2 bases, with 14 bases lying between them. CDR1 and CDR2 (germline): SGHNT, YYREEE (reference sequence). CDR3 length equals 15 residues.

The CDR3 here is CASSLEALGGSLHF. CDR3 coding DNA: TGTGCCAGCAGCTTGGAGGCCCTGGGGGGGTCCCTCCACTTT. The chain links TRBV5-5 to TRBJ1-6, with D perhaps TRBD1 (5 bases). The CDR3 is 14 residues long. Looked up from germline, CDR1 is SGHKS and CDR2 is YYEKEE (reference sequence). Trimming stripped 0 bases from V and 14 bases from J, with 15 bases between.

The chain combines TRBV5-1 with TRBJ1-2; 7 bases are shared with TRBD1. Per the germline V gene, CDR1 is SGHRS and CDR2 is YFSETQ. The ends lost 2 bases at V and 6 bases at J; junction bases unmatched: 1. The CDR3 extends over 12 amino acids. CDR3 DNA: TGCGCCAGCAGCTTCGGGACAGATGGCTACACCTTC. This translates into CASSFGTDGYTF.

This chain joins TRBV28 and TRBJ1-5; D may be TRBD1 (5 bases). CDR3 length: 13 amino acids. The V end was cut by 6 bases, the J end by 6 bases, with 12 bases between. The germline V gene encodes CDR1 MDHEN and CDR2 SYDVKM. In DNA, the CDR3 is TGTGCCAGCAGGGGAAGGGGAAGTCAGCCCCAGCATTTT. This gives the protein CASRGRGSQPQHF.

The chain uses TRBV30 and TRBJ2-5, with 9 bases lining up with TRBD1. The CDR3 has 15 amino acids. V gave up 3 bases and J gave up 1 base; unmatched junction bases: 6. Per germline, CDR1 GTSNPN and CDR2 SVGIG (reference sequence). The CDR3 protein is CAWSFGDRVQETQYF. The DNA of the CDR3 is TGTGCCTGGAGCTTCGGGGACAGGGTCCAAGAGACCCAGTACTTC.

The chain carries TRBV15 and TRBJ2-5, with D perhaps matching TRBD1 (7 bases). The CDR3 covers 13 residues. The germline V gene has CDR1 LNHNV and CDR2 YYDKDF (reference sequence). Trimming cost V 5 bases and J 3 bases, with 10 bases left between them. This CDR3 reads CATSAGGKETQYF. DNA for the CDR3: TGTGCCACCAGCGCAGGGGGGAAAGAGACCCAGTACTTC.

This clone has just one count. The chain joins TRBV18 to TRBJ2-5; D may be TRBD2 (5 bases). Per the germline V gene, CDR1 is KGHSH and CDR2 is LQKENI. The CDR3 runs 11 residues. Trimming shortened V by 5 bases and J by 7 bases, and 8 bases separated the two germline ends. DNA of the CDR3: TGTGCCAGCTCATTAGAGGGGACCCAGTACTTC. Encoded protein: CASSLEGTQYF.

The chain combines TRBV19 with TRBJ2-3, with 8 bases matching TRBD2. The CDR3 contains 16 residues. Unmatched junction bases numbered 14, after V lost 6 bases and J lost 6 bases. Per germline, CDR1 LNHDA and CDR2 SQIVND (reference sequence). Written as DNA, the CDR3 is TGTGCCAGTAGCCCAAGAGCGGGGGACCTCACGGATACGCAGTATTTT. Protein product: CASSPRAGDLTDTQYF.

The chain uses TRBV5-1 and TRBJ2-1; D not certain. The germline CDR1 and CDR2 sequences are SGHRS and YFSETQ. The CDR3 is 12 residues long. Trimming removed 1 base at V and 8 bases at J, with 7 bases between. CDR3 sequence reads: CASSLQVHEQFF. CDR3 nucleotide sequence: TGCGCCAGCAGCTTGCAGGTGCATGAGCAGTTCTTC.

As for this clone: At one of its ends the junction is not consistent with the germline gene, which may arise from a read error. The chain recombines TRBV27 with TRBJ2-1; 9 bases are a match to TRBD2. Looked up from germline, CDR1 is MNHEY and CDR2 is SMNVEV (reference sequence). This CDR3 spans 13 amino acids. CDR3 sequence reads: CGSGRGGWEEQFF. CDR3 DNA sequence: TGTGGCAGCGGGCGGGGGGGCTGGGAGGAGCAGTTCTTC.

This chain joins TRBV7-2 and TRBJ2-7; D uncertain. Germline V gene lookup returns CDR1 SGHTA and CDR2 FQGNSA. The CDR3 spans 13 residues. Between the trimmed V and J ends, which lost 5 bases and 4 bases, there was a span of 12 bases. The CDR3 DNA is TGTGCCAGCAGCCCCCCGGTGGTTTACGAGCAGTACTTC. It yields the protein CASSPPVVYEQYF.

This clone appeared a single time. The gene calls are TRBV6-5 and TRBJ2-5, with D perhaps TRBD1 (6 bases). Gene TRBJ2-7 matches the end of the DNA better, so the J call may be wrong. Germline CDR1 and CDR2: MNHEY and SVGAGI. This CDR3 region has 12 residues. The CDR3 bases are TGTGCCAGCAGTTACGGACAGTACGAGCAGTACTTC. It codes for CASSYGQYEQYF.

The gene calls are TRBV6-6 and TRBJ1-1; D gene ambiguous. Between the trimmed V and J ends, which lost 0 bases and 1 base, there was a span of 9 bases. The germline gives CDR1 MNHNY, CDR2 SVGAGI (reference sequence). The CDR3 covers 15 residues. The CDR3 reads CASSYSTSENTEAFF. CDR3 DNA: TGTGCCAGCAGTTACTCGACTAGTGAGAACACTGAAGCTTTCTTT.